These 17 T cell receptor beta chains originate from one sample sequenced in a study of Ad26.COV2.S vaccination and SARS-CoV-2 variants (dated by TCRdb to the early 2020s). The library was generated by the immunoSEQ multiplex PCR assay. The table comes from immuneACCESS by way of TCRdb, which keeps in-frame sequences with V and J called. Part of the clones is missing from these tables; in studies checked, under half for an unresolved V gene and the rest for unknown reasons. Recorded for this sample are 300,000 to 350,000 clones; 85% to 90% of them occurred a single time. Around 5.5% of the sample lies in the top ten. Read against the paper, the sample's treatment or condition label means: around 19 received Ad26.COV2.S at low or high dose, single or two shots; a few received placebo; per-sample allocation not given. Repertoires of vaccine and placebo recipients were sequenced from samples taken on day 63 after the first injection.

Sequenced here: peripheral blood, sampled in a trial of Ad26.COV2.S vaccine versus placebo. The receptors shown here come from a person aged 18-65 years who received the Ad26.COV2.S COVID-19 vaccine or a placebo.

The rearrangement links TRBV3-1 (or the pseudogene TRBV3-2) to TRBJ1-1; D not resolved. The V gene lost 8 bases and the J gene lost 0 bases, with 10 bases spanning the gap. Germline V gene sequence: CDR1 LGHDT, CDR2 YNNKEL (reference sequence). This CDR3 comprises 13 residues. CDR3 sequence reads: CASASQVNTEAFF. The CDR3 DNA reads TGTGCCAGCGCATCTCAGGTGAACACTGAAGCTTTCTTT.

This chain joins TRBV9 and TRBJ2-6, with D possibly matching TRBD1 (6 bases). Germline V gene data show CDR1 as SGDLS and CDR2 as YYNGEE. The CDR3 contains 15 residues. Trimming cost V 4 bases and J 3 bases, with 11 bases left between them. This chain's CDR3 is CASSSEGVGANVLTF. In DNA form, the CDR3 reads TGTGCCAGCAGCTCAGAGGGGGTTGGGGCCAACGTCCTGACTTTC.

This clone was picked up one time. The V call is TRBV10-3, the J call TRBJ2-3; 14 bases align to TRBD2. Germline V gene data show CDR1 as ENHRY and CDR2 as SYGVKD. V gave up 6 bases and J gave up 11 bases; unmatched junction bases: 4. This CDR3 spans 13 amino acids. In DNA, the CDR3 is TGTGCCATCAGGGGGACTAGCGGGAGTGTGCAGTATTTT. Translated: CAIRGTSGSVQYF.

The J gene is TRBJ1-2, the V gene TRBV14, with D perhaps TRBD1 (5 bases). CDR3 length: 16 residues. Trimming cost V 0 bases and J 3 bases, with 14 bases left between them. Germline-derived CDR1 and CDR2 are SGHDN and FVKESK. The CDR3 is CASSQDFSGAHYGYTF. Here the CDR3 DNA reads TGTGCCAGCAGCCAAGATTTCAGCGGGGCCCACTATGGCTACACCTTC.

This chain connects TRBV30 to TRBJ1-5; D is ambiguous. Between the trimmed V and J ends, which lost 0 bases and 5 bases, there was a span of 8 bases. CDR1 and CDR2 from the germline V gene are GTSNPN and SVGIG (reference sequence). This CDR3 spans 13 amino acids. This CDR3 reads CAWSVSVYQPQHF. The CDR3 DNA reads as TGTGCCTGGAGTGTATCCGTTTATCAGCCCCAGCATTTT. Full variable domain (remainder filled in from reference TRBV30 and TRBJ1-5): SQTIHQWPATLVQPVGSPLSLECTVEGTSNPNLYWYRQAAGRGLQLLFYSVGIGQISSEVPQNLSASRPQDRQFILSSKKLLLSDSGFYLCAWSVSVYQPQHFGDGTRLSIL.

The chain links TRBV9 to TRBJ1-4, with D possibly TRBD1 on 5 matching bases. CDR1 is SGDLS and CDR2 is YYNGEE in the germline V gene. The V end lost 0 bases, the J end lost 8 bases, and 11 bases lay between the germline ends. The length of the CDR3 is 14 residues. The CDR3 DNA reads TGTGCCAGCAGCGTAGGTCAGGGAGGCGAAAAACTGTTTTTT. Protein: CASSVGQGGEKLFF.

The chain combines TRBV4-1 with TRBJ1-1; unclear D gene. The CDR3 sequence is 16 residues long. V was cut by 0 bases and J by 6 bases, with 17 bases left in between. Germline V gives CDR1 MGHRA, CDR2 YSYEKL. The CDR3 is CASSQDQVKGDAEAFF. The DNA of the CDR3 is TGCGCCAGCAGCCAAGATCAGGTGAAAGGTGACGCTGAAGCTTTCTTT.

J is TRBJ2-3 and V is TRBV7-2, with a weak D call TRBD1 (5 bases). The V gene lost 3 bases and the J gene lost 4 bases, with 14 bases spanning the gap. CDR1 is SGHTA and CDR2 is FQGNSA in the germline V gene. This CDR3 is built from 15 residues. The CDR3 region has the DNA TGTGCCAGCAGCTTCAGGGTTCCCAGTTCAGATACGCAGTATTTT. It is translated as CASSFRVPSSDTQYF.

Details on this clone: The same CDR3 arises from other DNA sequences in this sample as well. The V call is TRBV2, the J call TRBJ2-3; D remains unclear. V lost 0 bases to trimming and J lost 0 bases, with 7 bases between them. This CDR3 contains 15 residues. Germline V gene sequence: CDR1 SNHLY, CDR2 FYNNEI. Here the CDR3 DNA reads TGTGCCAGCAGTGAAGCACCCTTTAGCACAGATACGCAGTATTTT. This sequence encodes CASSEAPFSTDTQYF.

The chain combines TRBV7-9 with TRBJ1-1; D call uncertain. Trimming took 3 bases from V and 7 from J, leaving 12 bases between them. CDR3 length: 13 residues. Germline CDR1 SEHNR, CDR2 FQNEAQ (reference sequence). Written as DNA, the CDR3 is TGTGCCAGCAGCTTTGGAGATATGCGTGAAGCTTTCTTT. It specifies CASSFGDMREAFF.

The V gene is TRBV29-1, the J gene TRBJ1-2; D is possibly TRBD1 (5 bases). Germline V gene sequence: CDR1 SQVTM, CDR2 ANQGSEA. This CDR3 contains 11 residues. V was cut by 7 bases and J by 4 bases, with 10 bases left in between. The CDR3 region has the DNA TGCAGCGGGGAAGACAGCTATGGCTACACCTTC. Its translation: CSGEDSYGYTF.

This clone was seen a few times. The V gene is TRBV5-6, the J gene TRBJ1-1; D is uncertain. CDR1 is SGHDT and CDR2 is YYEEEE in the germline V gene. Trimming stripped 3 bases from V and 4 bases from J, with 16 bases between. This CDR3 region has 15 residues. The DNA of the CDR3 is TGTGCCAGCAGCTCCCCCGGGAGCTGGGGCACTGAAGCTTTCTTT. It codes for CASSSPGSWGTEAFF.

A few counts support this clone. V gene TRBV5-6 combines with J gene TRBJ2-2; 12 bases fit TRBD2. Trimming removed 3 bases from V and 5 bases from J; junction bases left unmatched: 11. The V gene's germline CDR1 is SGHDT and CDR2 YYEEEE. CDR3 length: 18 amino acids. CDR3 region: CASSSLTSGGQITGELFF. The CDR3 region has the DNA TGTGCCAGCAGCTCACTGACTAGCGGGGGTCAAATAACCGGGGAGCTGTTTTTT.

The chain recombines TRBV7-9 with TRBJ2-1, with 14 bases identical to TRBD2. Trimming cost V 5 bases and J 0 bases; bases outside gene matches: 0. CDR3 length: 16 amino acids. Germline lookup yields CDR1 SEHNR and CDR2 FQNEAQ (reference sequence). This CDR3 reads CASSGTSGSSYNEQFF. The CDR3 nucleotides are TGTGCCAGCAGCGGGACTAGCGGGAGCTCCTACAATGAGCAGTTCTTC. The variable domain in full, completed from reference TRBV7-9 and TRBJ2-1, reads DTGVSQNPRHKITKRGQNVTFRCDPISEHNRLYWYRQTLGQGPEFLTYFQNEAQLEKSRLLSDRFSAERPKGSFSTLEIQRTEQGDSAMYLCASSGTSGSSYNEQFFGPGTRLTVL.

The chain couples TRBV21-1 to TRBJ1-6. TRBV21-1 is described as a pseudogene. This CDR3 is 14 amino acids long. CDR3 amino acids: CASKPNSYNSPLHF. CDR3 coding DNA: TGTGCCAGCAAACCCAACTCCTATAATTCACCCCTCCACTTT.

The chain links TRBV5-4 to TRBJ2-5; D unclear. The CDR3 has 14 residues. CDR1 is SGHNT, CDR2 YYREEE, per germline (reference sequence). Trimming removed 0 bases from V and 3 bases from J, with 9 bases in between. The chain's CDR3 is CASSLELGKETQYF. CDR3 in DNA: TGTGCCAGCAGCTTGGAGCTAGGGAAAGAGACCCAGTACTTC.

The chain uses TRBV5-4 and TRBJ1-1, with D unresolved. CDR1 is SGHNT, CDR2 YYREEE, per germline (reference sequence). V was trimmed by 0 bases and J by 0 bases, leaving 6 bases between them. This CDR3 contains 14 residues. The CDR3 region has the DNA TGTGCCAGCAGCTTGGCCGCTCTGAACACTGAAGCTTTCTTT. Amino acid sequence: CASSLAALNTEAFF.